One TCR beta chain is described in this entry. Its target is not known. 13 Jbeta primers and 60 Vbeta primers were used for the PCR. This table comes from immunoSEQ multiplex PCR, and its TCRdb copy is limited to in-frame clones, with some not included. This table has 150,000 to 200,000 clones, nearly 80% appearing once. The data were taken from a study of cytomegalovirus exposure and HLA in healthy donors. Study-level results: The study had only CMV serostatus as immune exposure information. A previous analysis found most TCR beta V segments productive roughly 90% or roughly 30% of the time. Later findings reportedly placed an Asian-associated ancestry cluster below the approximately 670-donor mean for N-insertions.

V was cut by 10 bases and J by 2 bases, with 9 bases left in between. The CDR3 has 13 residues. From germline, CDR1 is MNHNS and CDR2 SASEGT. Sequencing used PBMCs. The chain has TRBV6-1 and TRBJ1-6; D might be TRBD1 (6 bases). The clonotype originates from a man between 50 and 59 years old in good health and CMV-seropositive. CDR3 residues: CAIGQTYNSPLHF. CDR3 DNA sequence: TGTGCCATTGGACAGACCTATAATTCACCCCTCCACTTT.